One sample yielded the 18 T cell receptor beta chains listed below, sequenced in a study of blood T cell repertoires in COVID-19. TCRdb keeps only in-frame clones here, not all; method: immunoSEQ multiplex PCR. Altogether roughly 21,000 clones are present, 83% being singletons, with the ten largest covering more than 6%. The sequenced sample was peripheral blood. The receptor source for this set is a human donor in a cohort sampled during active COVID-19.

This rearrangement joins TRBV2 to TRBJ2-5; a possible D gene is TRBD2 (6 bases). The V and J ends lost 3 bases and 4 bases respectively, with 15 bases between them. Per germline, CDR1 SNHLY and CDR2 FYNNEI. This CDR3 comprises 15 residues. As DNA, the CDR3 is TGTGCCAGCAGTGACAGCCTCGGGGGTTCAGAGACCCAGTACTTC. It specifies CASSDSLGGSETQYF.

The V call is TRBV5-1, the J call TRBJ2-7; the match to TRBD2 covers 7 bases. Germline-derived CDR1 and CDR2 are SGHRS and YFSETQ. V lost 4 bases and J lost 3; bases outside the gene matches: 7. This CDR3 spans 14 amino acids. Here the CDR3 DNA reads TGCGCCAGCAGCCCAACTAGCGCGATCTACGAGCAGTACTTC. It yields the protein CASSPTSAIYEQYF.

This clone was seen just once. The genes are TRBV29-1 and TRBJ1-2; TRBD1 might be the D (6 bases). Germline V gives CDR1 SQVTM, CDR2 ANQGSEA. The CDR3 is 14 amino acids. Trimming stripped 6 bases from V and 8 bases from J, with 22 bases between. The DNA for the CDR3 is TGCAGCGTGGACACAGGGATCCCCTCCTCCGGCTACACCTTC. This sequence encodes CSVDTGIPSSGYTF.

The chain links TRBV7-9 to TRBJ1-5, with TRBD1 identical over 9 bases. Germline loops: CDR1 SEHNR, CDR2 FQNEAQ (reference sequence). This CDR3 region has 16 residues. J lost 7 bases, V lost 5 bases, and 12 bases had no gene match. The chain's CDR3 is CASSPTGTGLQQPQHF. CDR3 bases: TGTGCCAGCAGCCCCACCGGGACAGGGTTACAGCAGCCCCAGCATTTT.

This clone came up once. The rearrangement joins TRBV3-1 (or the pseudogene TRBV3-2) to TRBJ1-1, with D possibly TRBD1 on 5 matching bases. The CDR3 totals 17 residues. V lost 4 bases to trimming and J lost 1 base, with 19 bases between them. The germline V gene has CDR1 LGHDT and CDR2 YNNKEL (reference sequence). The CDR3 DNA reads as TGTGCCAGCAGCCCCCTGGCTTCTGACAGCCGGAACACTGAAGCTTTCTTT. This encodes CASSPLASDSRNTEAFF.

The V and J genes are TRBV11-2 and TRBJ1-2, with TRBD1 as a possible D gene (6 bases). The CDR3 runs 15 residues. V gave up 1 base and J gave up 6 bases, with 15 bases separating them. In germline, CDR1 is SGHAT, CDR2 FQNNGV. The DNA of the CDR3 is TGTGCCAGCAGCTTAGGGACAGTGAAGACTGATGGCTACACCTTC. It codes for CASSLGTVKTDGYTF.

This clone was picked up a small number of times. The rearrangement joins TRBV24-1 to TRBJ2-1; D call uncertain. From germline, CDR1 is KGHDR and CDR2 SFDVKD. V dropped 4 bases and J dropped 0 bases, with 12 bases sitting between them. The CDR3 has 16 residues. CDR3 protein: CATSDSYRSSYNEQFF. DNA of the CDR3: TGTGCCACCAGTGACTCCTACCGGAGCTCCTACAATGAGCAGTTCTTC.

J is TRBJ2-7 and V is TRBV4-3, with 10 nucleotides matching TRBD2. CDR1 and CDR2 from the germline V gene are LGHNA and YSLEER. V shed 3 bases, J shed 3 bases, and the junction held 5 bases outside the gene matches. CDR3 size: 15 residues. The CDR3: CASSHRASGGYEQYF. CDR3 nucleotide sequence: TGCGCCAGCAGCCATAGGGCTAGCGGGGGCTACGAGCAGTACTTC.

The chain is built from TRBV6-4 and TRBJ1-3, with 7 bases aligning to TRBD1. CDR3 size: 19 residues. Germline values: CDR1 MRHNA, CDR2 SNTAGT. The V segment lost 3 bases and the J segment 1 base; nucleotides outside the gene matches: 15. The CDR3 spells CASSDPPRQGGSSGNTIYF. The CDR3, as DNA: TGTGCCAGCAGTGATCCCCCCCGACAGGGCGGATCATCTGGAAACACCATATATTTT.

The chain recombines TRBV18 with TRBJ1-1, with TRBD1 identical over 8 bases. Germline V CDR1 and CDR2: KGHSH, LQKENI. Germline trimming cut 3 bases from V and 5 bases from J; bases unmatched to any gene: 5. The CDR3 sequence is 14 residues long. The CDR3 loop is CASSPRTGRTEAFF. DNA for the CDR3: TGTGCCAGCTCACCTCGGACAGGGAGGACTGAAGCTTTCTTT.

Remarks on this clone: Other DNA sequences in the sample encode the same CDR3. The chain links TRBV3-1 (or the pseudogene TRBV3-2) to TRBJ2-7; D remains ambiguous. V lost 2 bases to trimming and J lost 4 bases, with 6 bases between them. This CDR3 is 12 amino acids long. Germline V gene lookup returns CDR1 LGHDT and CDR2 YNNKEL (reference sequence). The CDR3 bases are TGTGCCAGCAGCCAATCCCGTTACGAGCAGTACTTC. It specifies CASSQSRYEQYF.

This sequence joins TRBV6-1 and TRBJ1-5; D is possibly TRBD1 (5 bases). V gave up 3 bases and J gave up 6 bases, with 12 bases separating them. This CDR3 is 14 amino acids long. Germline CDR1 reads MNHNS; CDR2 reads SASEGT. CDR3 bases: TGTGCCAGCAGTGAGCAGGGTTGGGCTCAGCCCCAGCATTTT. It codes for CASSEQGWAQPQHF.

This rearrangement joins TRBV27 to TRBJ2-7; 8 bases match TRBD1. The CDR3 covers 17 residues. Germline V gives CDR1 MNHEY, CDR2 SMNVEV (reference sequence). Trimming cost V 6 bases and J 0 bases; bases outside gene matches: 13. This CDR3 reads CASSSSTWDRSSYEQYF. The CDR3 coding sequence is TGTGCCAGCAGCTCTTCGACTTGGGACAGGTCCTCCTACGAGCAGTACTTC.

This clone was seen only once. The chain joins TRBV24-1 to TRBJ2-1; 11 bases line up with TRBD2. Germline trimming cut 5 bases from V and 7 bases from J; bases unmatched to any gene: 12. Germline CDR1 and CDR2: KGHDR and SFDVKD. The CDR3 runs to 17 residues. The DNA of the CDR3 is TGTGCCACCAGTGGCTTATTTCTAGCGGGGGGCCTAAATGAGCAGTTCTTC. Its translation is CATSGLFLAGGLNEQFF.

This clone was counted once. The chain uses TRBV9 and TRBJ1-1; no firm D call. The V gene lost 0 bases and the J gene lost 3 bases, with 12 bases spanning the gap. The length of the CDR3 is 15 residues. Germline values: CDR1 SGDLS, CDR2 YYNGEE. This chain's CDR3 is CASSVDVRRDTEAFF. DNA of the CDR3: TGTGCCAGCAGCGTAGATGTGAGGAGGGACACTGAAGCTTTCTTT.

With respect to this clone: One junction end disagrees with the germline gene, perhaps due to a read error. The chain has TRBV19 and TRBJ1-2; D is unclear. The germline V gene has CDR1 LNHDA and CDR2 SQIVND (reference sequence). The CDR3 runs 12 residues. CDR3 in amino acids: CASRNTNYAYTF. The DNA of the CDR3 is TGTGCCAGTAGAAACACTAACTATGCCTACACCTTC.

The chain links TRBV7-9 to TRBJ1-2, with D unclear. From germline, CDR1 is SEHNR and CDR2 FQNEAQ (reference sequence). Trimming pared 4 bases from V and 2 bases from J, leaving 14 bases between. The CDR3 loop spans 15 amino acids. The CDR3 coding sequence is TGTGCCAGCAGCTATGATCTCACAGCCAACTATGGCTACACCTTC. It encodes CASSYDLTANYGYTF.

The rearrangement uses TRBV24-1 and TRBJ2-2; possible D gene TRBD1, 6 bases. This CDR3 spans 13 amino acids. CDR1 KGHDR and CDR2 SFDVKD come from the germline V gene. Trimming shortened V by 12 bases and J by 3 bases, and 13 bases separated the two germline ends. This chain's CDR3 is CAAGQSHTGELFF. CDR3 sequence (DNA): TGTGCCGCCGGACAGTCCCACACCGGGGAGCTGTTTTTT.